This T cell receptor beta chain was found in a study of blood T cell repertoires in COVID-19. The wider study: Spain, Italy and the United States supplied samples that represented acute and convalescent COVID-19. The cDNA or gDNA used as material had been derived from T cells, B-cell-depleted T cells, or PBMCs.

As processed by the authors: Scientists estimated how many nucleated cells there were by amplifying reference gene primers. Repertoires were generated with immunoSEQ multiplex PCR, while TCRdb's copy carries only in-frame clones and drops some. The V and J calls and clone size were taken over from that table, and D and trimming were inferred from the DNA. Among approximately 260,000 clones, just under 90% were seen once, and the ten largest hold 3.7%. The specimen sequenced was peripheral blood. The source of this sequence is a woman aged 40 to 50 with acute or convalescent COVID-19.

CDR3 nucleotide sequence: TGTGCCATCAGTGAGGACCCGGGGGGGGCCAAAAACATTCAGTACTTC. Translated: CAISEDPGGAKNIQYF. V and J are TRBV10-3 and TRBJ2-4, with 8 bases matching TRBD2. The J segment lost 1 base and the V segment lost 2 bases, leaving 4 bases of the junction unmatched. CDR1 and CDR2 from the germline V gene are ENHRY and SYGVKD. The CDR3 runs 16 residues.